This TCR beta chain was sequenced in a study of circulating and synovial CD4+ cells in juvenile arthritis. Germline values: CDR1 SGHVS, CDR2 FNYEAQ. V lost 5 bases and J lost 1, with 12 bases in between. The CDR3 has 15 amino acids. TCRdb's table, derived via immunoSEQ multiplex PCR, lists solely in-frame clones and lacks some. Here the sample spans about 34,000 clones, about 95% being singletons. Turning to this clone: The antigen is not known.

Study results and caveats: T cell genome counts differed by at least an order of magnitude between CPL and CD4 samples. Vbeta family usage analysis did not detect the pathogenic-like versus bulk difference.

V is TRBV7-6 and J is TRBJ2-4, with no clear D. This sequence was found in a human donor with juvenile idiopathic arthritis. The sequenced sample was CD4+ T cells from blood. The CDR3 coding sequence is TGTGCCAGCAGCGATCCTCGAGTCGCCAAAAACATTCAGTACTTC. Translated, it gives CASSDPRVAKNIQYF.